One and the same sample provided the 24 T cell receptor beta chains below, sequenced in a study of blood T cell repertoires in COVID-19. Profiling relied on immunoSEQ multiplex PCR, and the TCRdb table lists in-frame clones only, not all of them. The sample shows about 230,000 clones, roughly 83% of them seen only once. The sequenced sample was peripheral blood. The receptors here all came from a man between 35 and 55 years old with acute or convalescent COVID-19.

The chain joins TRBV4-3 to TRBJ1-2, with TRBD1 matching over 7 bases. The CDR3 length is 14 residues. Germline loops: CDR1 LGHNA, CDR2 YSLEER. V lost 3 bases, J lost 7 bases, and 8 bases stayed unmatched. The CDR3 DNA follows: TGCGCCAGCAGCCAGAGACAGGGTATTACTGGCTACACCTTC. Translation: CASSQRQGITGYTF.

This chain uses TRBV7-6 with TRBJ1-6; 11 bases match TRBD1. This CDR3 comprises 15 residues. Germline assignment: CDR1 SGHVS and CDR2 FNYEAQ. V trimming: 5 bases; J trimming: 17 bases; junction bases outside the gene matches: 14. Written as DNA, the CDR3 is TGTGCCAGCAGCCCCGGACAGGGGGCAAGTCTGGGAATCCACTTT. Amino acid sequence: CASSPGQGASLGIHF.

V gene TRBV5-5 combines with J gene TRBJ2-1, with D perhaps TRBD2 (5 bases). Germline CDR1 and CDR2: SGHKS and YYEKEE (reference sequence). V was cut by 1 base and J by 5 bases, with 13 bases left in between. The CDR3 sequence is 15 residues long. The CDR3 region is CASSLLARPDNEQFF. CDR3 nucleotide sequence: TGTGCCAGCAGCTTGTTAGCGCGACCCGACAATGAGCAGTTCTTC.

CDR3 sequence reads: CASSLGLAGGDNEQFF. As DNA, the CDR3 is TGCGCCAGCAGCTTGGGGCTAGCGGGAGGGGATAATGAGCAGTTCTTC. This rearrangement joins TRBV5-1 to TRBJ2-1; TRBD2 matches 12 bases. Trimming took 0 bases from V and 7 from J; bases not matched to a gene: 5. The CDR3 is 16 residues long. CDR1 SGHRS and CDR2 YFSETQ come from the germline V gene.

V usage is TRBV19 and J usage is TRBJ1-5, with TRBD1 matching 7 bases. V lost 8 bases, J lost 9 bases, and 10 bases stayed unmatched. This CDR3 contains 13 residues. Germline values: CDR1 LNHDA, CDR2 SQIVND (reference sequence). As DNA, the CDR3 is TGTGCCAGTGCGGGACAGAGGGCTCTGCCCCAGCATTTT. Translating gives CASAGQRALPQHF.

V is TRBV29-1 and J is TRBJ2-7; weak D call: TRBD1 (6 bases). The CDR3 runs to 13 residues. CDR1 and CDR2 from the germline V gene are SQVTM and ANQGSEA. Trimming shortened V by 6 bases and J by 2 bases, and 14 bases separated the two germline ends. The CDR3 here is CSVLSGHPYEQYF. The CDR3 bases are TGCAGCGTGCTATCGGGACATCCCTACGAGCAGTACTTC.

In its sample, this clone was seen once. The CDR3 loop reads CASSAGQGIGEAFF. The CDR3 DNA reads TGCGCCAGCAGCGCGGGACAGGGAATAGGGGAAGCTTTCTTT. This chain joins TRBV5-1 and TRBJ1-1; the match to TRBD1 covers 9 bases. The germline V gene encodes CDR1 SGHRS and CDR2 YFSETQ. The CDR3 runs to 14 residues. The V segment lost 4 bases and the J segment 8 bases; nucleotides outside the gene matches: 9.

The chain employs TRBV10-3 and TRBJ2-5; possible D gene TRBD2, 5 bases. Trimming removed 4 bases from V and 1 base from J, with 19 bases in between. The germline V gene has CDR1 ENHRY and CDR2 SYGVKD. The CDR3 totals 17 residues. CDR3 DNA: TGTGCCATCAGTGGAGGTGGCGACTCGGCGGGCCAAGAGACCCAGTACTTC. This codes for CAISGGGDSAGQETQYF.

The rearrangement joins TRBV19 to TRBJ2-1, with 12 bases identical to TRBD2. The CDR3 consists of 17 residues. V was clipped by 6 bases and J by 2 bases; unmatched bases: 8. Germline lookup yields CDR1 LNHDA and CDR2 SQIVND (reference sequence). CDR3 sequence reads: CASRGGLAGGTYNEQFF. In DNA form, the CDR3 reads TGTGCCAGTAGAGGGGGGCTAGCGGGAGGGACCTACAATGAGCAGTTCTTC.

The chain has TRBV5-1 and TRBJ2-3, with 7 bases matching TRBD1. The CDR3 has 16 residues. The trim removed 4 bases at V and 0 bases at J, leaving 8 bases unmatched. Germline assignment: CDR1 SGHRS and CDR2 YFSETQ. CDR3 amino acids: CASSVQQGPSTDTQYF. Here the CDR3 DNA reads TGCGCCAGCAGCGTACAACAGGGGCCCAGCACAGATACGCAGTATTTT. The whole variable domain, remainder taken from reference TRBV5-1 and TRBJ2-3, is KAGVTQTPRYLIKTRGQQVTLSCSPISGHRSVSWYQQTPGQGLQFLFEYFSETQRNKGNFPGRFSGRQFSNSRSEMNVSTLELGDSALYLCASSVQQGPSTDTQYFGPGTRLTVL.

This chain connects TRBV11-3 to TRBJ2-2; D not resolved. This CDR3 has 14 amino acids. Germline V gene sequence: CDR1 SGHNT, CDR2 YENEEA. The germline V and J ends were trimmed by 0 bases and 6 bases, with 8 bases remaining between them. This chain's CDR3 is CASSLDTRPGELFF. The CDR3 DNA follows: TGTGCCAGCAGCTTAGATACGCGTCCCGGGGAGCTGTTTTTT.

This clone has more than one count but fewer than ten. V is TRBV7-8 and J is TRBJ1-5, with 8 bases matching TRBD1. Germline V gene sequence: CDR1 SGHVS, CDR2 FQNEAQ. CDR3 length: 14 residues. The J segment lost 4 bases and the V segment lost 5 bases, leaving 4 bases of the junction unmatched. This chain's CDR3 is CASSPDRGNQPQHF. The CDR3 DNA reads as TGTGCCAGCAGCCCCGACAGGGGAAATCAGCCCCAGCATTTT.

The J gene is TRBJ2-6, the V gene TRBV7-2; tentative D call: TRBD2 (6 bases). Germline V gene lookup returns CDR1 SGHTA and CDR2 FQGNSA. This CDR3 has 15 residues. With 10 bases removed from V and 0 bases from J, the gap between germline ends came to 13 bases. The CDR3 loop is CATGTGPSGANVLTF. For the CDR3, the DNA is TGTGCCACAGGGACTGGACCCTCTGGGGCCAACGTCCTGACTTTC.

The count of this clone is one. CDR3 nucleotides: TGTGCCAGCAGTCTAAGCGGGAGCAGGAAAGATACGCAGTATTTT. Translation gives CASSLSGSRKDTQYF. This sequence joins TRBV28 and TRBJ2-3; 8 bases map to TRBD2. The germline V gene encodes CDR1 MDHEN and CDR2 SYDVKM. This CDR3 has 15 residues. V lost 5 bases to trimming and J lost 5 bases; unmatched junction nucleotides: 9.

V and J are TRBV5-1 and TRBJ1-1; no definite D call. V lost 1 base to trimming and J lost 5 bases, with 6 bases between them. Germline V gene sequence: CDR1 SGHRS, CDR2 YFSETQ. The CDR3 length is 12 residues. Here the CDR3 DNA reads TGCGCCAGCAGCTTGAGCGGAACTGAAGCTTTCTTT. Translated, it gives CASSLSGTEAFF.

V gene TRBV2 combines with J gene TRBJ2-5; 13 bases fit TRBD2. There are 18 residues in the CDR3. Losses at the gene ends were 8 bases for V and 2 bases for J; bases not matched to a gene: 14. Looked up from germline, CDR1 is SNHLY and CDR2 is FYNNEI. The chain's CDR3 is CASSKTSGRSLPQETQYF. As DNA, the CDR3 is TGTGCCAGCTCCAAGACTAGCGGGAGGTCCCTTCCTCAAGAGACCCAGTACTTC.

Only one count was recorded for this clone. The chain employs TRBV30 and TRBJ2-7; 13 bases are a match to TRBD2. Germline lookup yields CDR1 GTSNPN and CDR2 SVGIG (reference sequence). The CDR3 sequence is 17 residues long. J gave up 3 bases and V 4 bases, and 12 bases lay outside the gene matches. CDR3 protein: CAWTTSGRPHLHYEQYF. The CDR3 DNA sequence: TGTGCCTGGACGACTAGCGGGAGGCCCCACCTCCACTACGAGCAGTACTTC. The full variable domain, completed using reference TRBV30 and TRBJ2-7, is SQTIHQWPATLVQPVGSPLSLECTVEGTSNPNLYWYRQAAGRGLQLLFYSVGIGQISSEVPQNLSASRPQDRQFILSSKKLLLSDSGFYLCAWTTSGRPHLHYEQYFGPGTRLTVT.

This chain connects TRBV11-2 to TRBJ2-1, with TRBD2 identical over 8 bases. CDR3 size: 17 residues. From germline, CDR1 is SGHAT and CDR2 FQNNGV. Trimming at V came to 0 bases and at J to 8 bases, leaving 12 bases not matched to a gene. The CDR3 DNA reads as TGTGCCAGCAGCTTAGAAATAGTAGCGGGATACGGGGATGAGCAGTTCTTC. The encoded protein is CASSLEIVAGYGDEQFF.

The V call is TRBV5-5, the J call TRBJ1-1; D is perhaps TRBD1 (5 bases). This CDR3 is built from 14 residues. Trimming left V 0 bases short and J 3 bases short, with 9 bases between. Per germline, CDR1 SGHKS and CDR2 YYEKEE (reference sequence). This CDR3 is CASSLVSGDTEAFF. The CDR3 DNA is TGTGCCAGCAGCTTGGTCTCGGGGGACACTGAAGCTTTCTTT.

J is TRBJ2-1 and V is TRBV30; 10 bases match TRBD2. The CDR3 has 14 amino acids. The trim removed 0 bases at V and 9 bases at J, leaving 5 bases unmatched. Germline-derived CDR1 and CDR2 are GTSNPN and SVGIG (reference sequence). In nucleotides, the CDR3 is TGTGCCTGGAGTGTAACTAGCGGGACGGGTGAGCAGTTCTTC. Amino acid sequence: CAWSVTSGTGEQFF.

The chain links TRBV27 to TRBJ2-1; 11 bases line up with TRBD2. The V segment lost 7 bases and the J segment 8 bases; nucleotides outside the gene matches: 7. Germline CDR1 MNHEY, CDR2 SMNVEV (reference sequence). The CDR3 is 14 residues long. The CDR3 is CASTRLAGWDEQFF. CDR3 sequence (DNA): TGTGCCAGCACCAGACTAGCGGGATGGGATGAGCAGTTCTTC.

This rearrangement joins TRBV29-1 to TRBJ1-6; D remains ambiguous. Germline lookup yields CDR1 SQVTM and CDR2 ANQGSEA. This CDR3 is built from 12 residues. V lost 3 bases and J 9 bases, leaving 9 bases between the germline ends. CDR3 protein: CSVDRWRSPLHF. CDR3 sequence (DNA): TGCAGCGTTGACAGGTGGCGTTCACCCCTCCACTTT. Based on the CDR3 plus reference TRBV29-1 and TRBJ1-6, the full variable domain is SAVISQKPSRDICQRGTSLTIQCQVDSQVTMMFWYRQQPGQSLTLIATANQGSEATYESGFVIDKFPISRPNLTFSTLTVSNMSPEDSSIYLCSVDRWRSPLHFGNGTRLTVT.

This chain joins TRBV7-9 and TRBJ2-2, with 7 positions matching TRBD1. The CDR3 length is 16 residues. V lost 3 bases, J lost 3 bases, and 7 bases stayed unmatched. Germline V lookup: CDR1 SEHNR, CDR2 FQNEAQ (reference sequence). CDR3 coding DNA: TGTGCCAGCAGCTTTCCACAGGGGATCGACACCGGGGAGCTGTTTTTT. Translated, it gives CASSFPQGIDTGELFF.

The J gene is TRBJ1-5, the V gene TRBV19; D uncertain. Per germline, CDR1 LNHDA and CDR2 SQIVND (reference sequence). The CDR3 is 14 amino acids. V dropped 7 bases and J dropped 0 bases, with 10 bases sitting between them. This CDR3 is CASNAGNSNQPQHF. The CDR3 DNA follows: TGTGCCAGTAACGCGGGGAATAGCAATCAGCCCCAGCATTTT.